Sequencing of this T cell receptor (beta chain) was carried out in a study of blood T cell repertoires in COVID-19. CDR1 and CDR2 (germline): LNHNV, YYDKDF (reference sequence). The V gene lost 3 bases and the J gene lost 8 bases, with 19 bases spanning the gap. There are 16 residues in the CDR3. Method: immunoSEQ multiplex PCR; TCRdb's copy keeps in-frame clones and lacks some. The top ten hold over 7.5% of the sample, which has fewer than 200,000 clones, around 82% seen once. The chain couples TRBV15 to TRBJ1-4, with a possible D match to TRBD1 (6 bases). The sequence was collected from a woman aged 80 or over with acute or convalescent COVID-19. Sequencing was done on a sample of peripheral blood. The CDR3 sequence: CATSSWNRVGWEKLFF. The CDR3 DNA follows: TGTGCCACCAGCAGCTGGAACAGGGTGGGCTGGGAAAAACTGTTTTTT.